A single sample gave rise to the 3 T cell receptor beta chains below, sequenced in a study of cytomegalovirus exposure and HLA in healthy donors. The study ran its PCR with 60 Vbeta and 13 Jbeta primers. The assay was immunoSEQ multiplex PCR, and TCRdb's table has in-frame clones only and misses some. This sample yields 120,000 or so clones, of which around 81% are seen a single time; 0.95% to 1.5% belongs to the top ten. The sequenced sample was PBMCs. These receptors were obtained from a female donor in good health and CMV-seronegative.

The chain joins TRBV10-3 to TRBJ1-2, with 10 bases aligning to TRBD1. After removal of 6 bases from V and 4 bases from J, the junction contained 11 bases not matched to a gene. The germline V gene has CDR1 ENHRY and CDR2 SYGVKD. This CDR3 has 16 residues. CDR3 protein: CAISRDRGSWGYGYTF. The CDR3 DNA follows: TGTGCCATCAGCCGGGACAGGGGAAGCTGGGGCTATGGCTACACCTTC.

This clone has only one observation. This chain uses TRBV4-1 with TRBJ2-1; D is ambiguous. This CDR3 has 13 amino acids. Germline assignment: CDR1 MGHRA and CDR2 YSYEKL. With 1 base removed from V and 6 bases from J, the gap between germline ends came to 7 bases. The CDR3 nucleotides are TGCGCCAGCAGCCAAGCCGACTTCAATGAGCAGTTCTTC. Protein: CASSQADFNEQFF.

The chain employs TRBV25-1 and TRBJ2-3; unclear D gene. V was shortened by 3 bases and J by 6 bases, with 13 bases between the two germline ends. Per germline, CDR1 MGHDK and CDR2 SYGVNS. The CDR3 consists of 14 residues. CDR3 coding DNA: TGTGCCAGCAGTGAGACCGCTAGATCCGATACGCAGTATTTT. Its translation is CASSETARSDTQYF. Complete variable domain (other parts from reference TRBV25-1 and TRBJ2-3): EADIYQTPRYLVIGTGKKITLECSQTMGHDKMYWYQQDPGMELHLIHYSYGVNSTEKGDLSSESTVSRIRTEHFPLTLESARPSHTSQYLCASSETARSDTQYFGPGTRLTVL.